What follows is one T cell receptor (beta chain) and its context. Its antigen is currently unknown. One end of the junction fails to match germline, which may point to a read error. The V gene's germline CDR1 is DFQATT and CDR2 SNEGSKA (reference sequence). The CDR3 contains 14 residues. The study made its TCR cDNA through 5'RACE template switching. That step introduced a universal primer site along with UMIs. Each CDR3 protein gets one entry after TCRdb re-called the 5' RACE reads with MiXCR. This table holds 360,000 or so distinct CDR3 sequences, 9.5% to 13% found once. This record comes from a study of T cells after yellow fever vaccination. General study results and limits: Re-detected after boosting: most primary clones, 96% of CD4 and about 89% of CD8. Abundant clonotypes from the bulk population could have been carried over as contaminants into FACS-sorted repertoires.

J is TRBJ2-3 and V is TRBV20-1; either TRBD1 or TRBD2 may fit D (5 bases each). Sequences were derived from PBMCs, sampled on the day of the first yellow fever vaccination. The source of this sequence is a man younger than 35 who received the YFV17D yellow fever vaccine. The CDR3 loop is CSARQGDGTDTQSF. The DNA for the CDR3 is TGCAGTGCTAGACAGGGAGACGGCACAGATACGCAGTCTTTT.